This T cell receptor beta chain was captured in a study of glioma-infiltrating T cells (dated by TCRdb to 2016 to 2018). Regarding the complete study: TCR alpha- and beta-chain repertoires were sequenced from glioma tissue, non-neoplastic brain tissue and matched peripheral blood mononuclear cells. To measure how far tissue and blood T-cell populations diverged, each tissue-infiltrating repertoire was compared against the peripheral blood repertoire of the same patient. The paired cohort was made up of three low-grade glioma patients, eight or nine primary glioblastoma patients and three non-glioma patients who contributed non-neoplastic brain tissue. The full study reports these points: Very few CDR3 sequences were shared between tissue and blood, attributed to high CDR3 diversity and limited sampling. Small numbers underpinned the group comparisons: roughly 8 glioblastoma patients, three low-grade glioma patients and three non-neoplastic patients. VJ-independent divergence between tissue and blood was found to be below expectation in non-neoplastic patients but above expectation in all gliomas, particularly low-grade gliomas.

The iRepertoire nested amplicon-rescue multiplex PCR (arm-PCR) platform was used to amplify TCR alpha and beta CDR3 regions from RNA. The input for one-step reverse transcription and amplification was about 90-400 ng of tissue mRNA or PBMC total RNA. After bead purification, a secondary multiplex PCR added Illumina adapters, and libraries were gel-purified between 200 and 400 bp. The libraries contained internal 6-nucleotide barcodes that were used for demultiplexing. Libraries were sequenced on an Illumina MiSeq with 2x220 or 2x250 nucleotide paired-end reads. The authors processed their data as follows. Paired reads were merged with FLASH 1.2.11 and aligned to the GRCh37 human genome with BWA-MEM before extracting TRA and TRB reads. V and J assignment used an IMGT-derived reference of cassette sequences and CDR3 motifs that included pseudogenes. Reads were translated in three frames, and productive CDR3s were defined by a C…FGXG motif without stop codons. Clonotypes were defined as unique combinations of V-J cassette pair and CDR3 amino acid sequence. Filtering of reads was based on Hamming distance, with the threshold set by the sequence error rate of each sample in mapped regions. Through fastp at Q25 and MiXCR, TCRdb rebuilt clones from the public reads, retaining in-frame beta chains. Every CDR3 protein is listed once, alongside the most common genes and DNA of its rows. The V and J calls follow TCRdb's processing rather than the paper's. The sample profile shows about 99,000 distinct CDR3 sequences; less than 30% of them were found once. In total, the top ten clones hold 44% of the sample.

The germline V gene specifies MNHNS as CDR1 and SASEGT as CDR2. Inclusive of the bounding cysteine and phenylalanine, the CDR3 is 14 residues long. CDR3 DNA only is kept here, 42 bases in frame from base 1. Unmatched junction bases come to 7, with V trimmed by 5 bases and J by 4 bases. This clonotype was seen ten or more times. The target of this receptor is not known. No base-level quality is on record; no much larger clone is a single base apart. The rearranged chain carries TRBV6-1 and TRBJ2-7; 8 of the junction bases match TRBD1. The clonotype originates from a human donor with low-grade glioma or glioblastoma, undergoing nonglioma brain surgery, or in good health (not recorded which). Sequenced sample: glioma tissue, nonneoplastic brain tissue, or PBMCs (not recorded which). CDR3 region: CASSWGTGWYEQYF. The sequenced DNA is TGTGCCAGCAGTTGGGGGACAGGATGGTACGAGCAGTACTTC.